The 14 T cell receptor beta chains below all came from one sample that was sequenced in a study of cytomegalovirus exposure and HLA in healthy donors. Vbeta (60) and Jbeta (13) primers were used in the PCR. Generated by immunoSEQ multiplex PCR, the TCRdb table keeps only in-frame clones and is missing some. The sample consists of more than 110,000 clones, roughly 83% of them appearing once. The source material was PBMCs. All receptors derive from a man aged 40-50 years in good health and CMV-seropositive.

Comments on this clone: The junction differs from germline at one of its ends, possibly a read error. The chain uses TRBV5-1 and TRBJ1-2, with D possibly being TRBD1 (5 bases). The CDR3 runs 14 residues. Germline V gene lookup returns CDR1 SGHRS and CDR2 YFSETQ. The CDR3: CASSLEAGNYDYTF. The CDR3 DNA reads TGCGCCAGCAGCTTGGAGGCAGGGAACTATGACTACACCTTC.

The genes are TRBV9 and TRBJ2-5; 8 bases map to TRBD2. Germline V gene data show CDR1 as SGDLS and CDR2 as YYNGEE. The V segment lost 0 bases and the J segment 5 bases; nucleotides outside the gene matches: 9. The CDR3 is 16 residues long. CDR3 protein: CASSVGVTAGVETQYF. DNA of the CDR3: TGTGCCAGCAGCGTAGGCGTCACAGCGGGAGTGGAGACCCAGTACTTC.

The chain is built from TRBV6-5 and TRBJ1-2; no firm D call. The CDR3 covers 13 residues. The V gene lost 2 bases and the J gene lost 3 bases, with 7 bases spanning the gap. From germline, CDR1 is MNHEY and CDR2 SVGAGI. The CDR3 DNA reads TGTGCCAGCAGTTACACGGGGTACTATGGCTACACCTTC. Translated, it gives CASSYTGYYGYTF.

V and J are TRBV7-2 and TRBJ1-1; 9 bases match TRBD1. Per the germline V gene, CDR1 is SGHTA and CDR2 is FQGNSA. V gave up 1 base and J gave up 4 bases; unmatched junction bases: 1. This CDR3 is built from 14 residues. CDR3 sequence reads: CASSLVTGGTEAFF. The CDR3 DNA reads TGTGCCAGCAGCTTAGTGACAGGGGGCACTGAAGCTTTCTTT.

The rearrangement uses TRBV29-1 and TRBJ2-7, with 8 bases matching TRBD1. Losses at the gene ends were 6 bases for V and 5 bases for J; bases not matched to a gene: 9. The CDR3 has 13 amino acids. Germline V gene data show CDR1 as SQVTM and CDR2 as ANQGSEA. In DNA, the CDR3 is TGCAGCGTCGGACGACAGGGGTCGAACGAGCAGTACTTC. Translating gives CSVGRQGSNEQYF.

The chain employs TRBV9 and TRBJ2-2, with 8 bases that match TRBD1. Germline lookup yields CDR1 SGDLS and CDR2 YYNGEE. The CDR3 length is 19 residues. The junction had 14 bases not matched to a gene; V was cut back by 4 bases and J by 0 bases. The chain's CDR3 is CASSPRTGWTTSNTGELFF. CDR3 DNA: TGTGCCAGCAGCCCCCGGACAGGGTGGACGACCTCGAACACCGGGGAGCTGTTTTTT.

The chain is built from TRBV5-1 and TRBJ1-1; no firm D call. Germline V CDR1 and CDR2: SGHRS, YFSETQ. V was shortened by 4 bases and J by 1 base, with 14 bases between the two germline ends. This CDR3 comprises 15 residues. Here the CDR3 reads CASSPDTHRNTEAFF. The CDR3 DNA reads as TGCGCCAGCAGCCCCGACACCCACCGGAACACTGAAGCTTTCTTT.

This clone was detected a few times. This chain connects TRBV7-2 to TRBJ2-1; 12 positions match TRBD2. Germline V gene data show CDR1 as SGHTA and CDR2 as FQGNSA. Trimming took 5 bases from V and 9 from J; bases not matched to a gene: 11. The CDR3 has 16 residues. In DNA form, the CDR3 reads TGTGCCAGCAGCCCGGCTAGCGGGGGGGGCGAGGGTGAGCAGTTCTTC. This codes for CASSPASGGGEGEQFF.

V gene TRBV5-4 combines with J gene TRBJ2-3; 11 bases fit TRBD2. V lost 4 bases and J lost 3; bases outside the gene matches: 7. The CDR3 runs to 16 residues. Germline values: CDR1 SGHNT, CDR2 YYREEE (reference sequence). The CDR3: CASSRSSGGATDTQYF. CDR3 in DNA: TGTGCCAGCAGCCGTAGTAGCGGGGGGGCGACAGATACGCAGTATTTT.

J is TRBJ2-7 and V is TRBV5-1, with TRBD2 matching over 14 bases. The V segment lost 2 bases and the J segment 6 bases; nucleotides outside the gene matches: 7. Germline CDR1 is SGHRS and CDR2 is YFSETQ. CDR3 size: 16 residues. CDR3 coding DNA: TGCGCCAGCAGCTTCGGACTAGCGGGGGGACGGGGCGAGCAGTACTTC. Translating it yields CASSFGLAGGRGEQYF.

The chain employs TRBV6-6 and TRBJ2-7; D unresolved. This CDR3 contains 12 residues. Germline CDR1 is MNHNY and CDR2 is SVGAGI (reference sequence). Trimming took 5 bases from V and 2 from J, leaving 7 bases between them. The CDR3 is CASSPQTYEQYF. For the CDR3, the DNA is TGTGCCAGCAGTCCTCAGACCTACGAGCAGTACTTC.

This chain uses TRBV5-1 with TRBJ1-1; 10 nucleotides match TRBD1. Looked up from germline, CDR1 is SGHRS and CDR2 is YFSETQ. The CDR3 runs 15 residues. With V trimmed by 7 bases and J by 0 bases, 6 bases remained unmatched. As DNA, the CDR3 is TGCGCCAGCGGCGGACAGGGGGTCATGAACACTGAAGCTTTCTTT. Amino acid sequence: CASGGQGVMNTEAFF.

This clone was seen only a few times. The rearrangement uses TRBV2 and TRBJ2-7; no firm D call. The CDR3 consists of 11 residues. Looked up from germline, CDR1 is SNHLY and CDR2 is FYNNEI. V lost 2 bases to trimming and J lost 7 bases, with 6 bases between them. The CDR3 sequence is CASSEQIEQYF. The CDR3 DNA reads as TGTGCCAGCAGTGAACAGATTGAGCAGTACTTC.

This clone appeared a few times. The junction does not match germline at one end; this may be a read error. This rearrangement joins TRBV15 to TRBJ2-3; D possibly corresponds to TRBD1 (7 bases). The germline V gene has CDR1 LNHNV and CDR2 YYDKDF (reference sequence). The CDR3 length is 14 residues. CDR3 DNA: TGTGCCTCCAGCTCCACAGGGGAGGCAGATACGCAGTATTTC. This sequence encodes CASSSTGEADTQYF. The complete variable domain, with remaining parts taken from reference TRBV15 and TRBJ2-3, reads DAMVIQNPRYQVTQFGKPVTLSCSQTLNHNVMYWYQQKSSQAPKLLFHYYDKDFNNEADTPDNFQSRRPNTSFCFLDIRSPGLGDTAMYLCASSSTGEADTQYFGPGTRLTVL.